This T cell receptor beta chain is drawn from a study of T-cell reconstitution after alpha-beta-depleted transplantation in children. This CDR3 region has 14 residues. Germline assignment: CDR1 LGHNA and CDR2 YNFKEQ. Germline trimming cut 4 bases from V and 6 bases from J; bases unmatched to any gene: 8. This clonotype was seen only a few times. Unique molecular identifiers featured in how the TCRbeta library was prepared. From the PCR reads, TCRdb called clonotypes with MiXCR, one entry per CDR3 protein. Here the sample spans about 340,000 distinct CDR3 sequences, about a tenth being singletons. The source material was PBMCs from the stem cell graft donor, sampled from the stem cell graft. This clonotype was obtained from a human donor who donated a stem cell graft to a child with acute lymphoblastic leukemia. This chain connects TRBV4-2 to TRBJ2-7, with TRBD2 identical over 8 bases. The CDR3 protein is CASSLSGSGAEQYF. CDR3 bases: TGTGCCAGCAGCCTGAGCGGGAGCGGGGCCGAGCAGTACTTC.